This TCR beta chain is from a study of tumor-infiltrating lymphocytes in primary liver carcinoma. In regard to this clonotype: This may be a read error: a much more frequent sequence differs by one nucleotide.

Researchers generated TCR beta cDNA from about 0.5 ug of total RNA, relying on a constant-region primer. Libraries of TCR beta came from three nested multiplex PCR rounds with slightly modified ARM-PCR. Researchers ran the first two PCR rounds for ten to eleven cycles each with TRBV1-TRBV30 forward primers and a C-beta reverse primer. One entry per CDR3 protein results from TCRdb running MiXCR on the multiplex PCR reads. Of about 130,000 distinct CDR3 sequences in the sample, 60% to 75% were seen once. Co-extraction yielded RNA and DNA from around 20-30 mg of unsorted bulk tissue. Germline V gene data show CDR1 as SEHNR and CDR2 as FQNEAQ (reference sequence). This CDR3 has 14 residues.

V is TRBV7-9 and J is TRBJ1-1, with 8 bases matching TRBD1. The sequence was obtained from an older woman with primary liver carcinoma and hepatitis B virus infection. The sample comprised liver tumor tissue from sampling region 3. As to subset: tumor region T3, left-lateral pole. The CDR3 region is CTSSSTGGKAEAFF. The CDR3 DNA reads TGTACCAGCAGCTCCACAGGGGGAAAGGCTGAAGCTTTCTTT.